This T cell receptor (beta chain) was sequenced for a study of post-analysis software for immune sequencing data. Study context: Progressive-relapsing, secondary progressive and relapsing-remitting multiple sclerosis were among the disease courses included. Study-level results: Versus controls, multiple sclerosis patients showed significantly lower diversity (normalized Chao1). Under the F measure, samples that were prepared in one batch clustered strongly together. When patients were compared with controls, four to six TRBV segments were more frequent, TRBV5-6, TRBV5-1 and TRBV20-1 among them.

Included in the TCR beta cDNA libraries were unique molecular identifiers. It was from roughly 1.1 to 9.2 million T cells that roughly 0.5 million cDNA molecules came. MiXCR, run by TCRdb on the PCR reads, gives a single entry per CDR3 protein. The data contain about 500,000 distinct CDR3 sequences, under 55% of them seen just once; the ten biggest clones take up roughly an eighth. CDR3 size: 13 residues. With 4 bases clipped from V and 4 bases from J, the junction kept 1 base outside the gene matches. The germline V gene encodes CDR1 MNHEY and CDR2 SMNVEV (reference sequence). This clonotype appeared a few times. What it binds is not known.

Sequenced: blood. The TCR was taken from a girl between 5 and 17 years old with multiple sclerosis. The chain joins TRBV27 to TRBJ1-2; 9 bases fit TRBD1. CDR3 in DNA: TGTGCCAGCAGTTGGGGACAGGGCTATGGCTACACCTTC. It is translated as CASSWGQGYGYTF.